This T cell receptor beta chain was captured by sequencing in a study of blood T cell repertoires in COVID-19. This clone was detected only a few times. The data were produced by immunoSEQ multiplex PCR, yet TCRdb's version contains in-frame clones alone and is incomplete. Of 35,000 to 40,000 clones listed, about 74% were seen once; the top ten hold 8% to 11%. In germline, CDR1 is MGHRA, CDR2 YSYEKL. Trimming removed 1 base from V and 3 bases from J; junction bases left unmatched: 7. The CDR3 covers 16 residues. The TCR was taken from a man between 65 and 80 years old with COVID-19, enrolled during active disease. The rearrangement joins TRBV4-1 to TRBJ1-1, with 8 bases that match TRBD1. The specimen was peripheral blood. CDR3 loop: CASSQVLQGEDTEAFF. The CDR3 DNA is TGCGCCAGCAGCCAAGTCTTACAGGGGGAAGACACTGAAGCTTTCTTT.